Reported below is one T cell receptor (beta chain). These data belong to a study of T cells after somatic rescue of genetic block. TCRdb keeps only in-frame clones here, not all; method: immunoSEQ multiplex PCR. The data hold more than 65,000 clones, with approximately 91% observed a single time. Trimming pared 5 bases from V and 0 bases from J, leaving 9 bases between. Germline V gene lookup returns CDR1 SGHRS and CDR2 YFSETQ. This CDR3 region has 15 residues. This chain links TRBV5-1 with TRBJ2-6, with a tentative D call TRBD2 (5 bases). This TCR came from a man under 40. Sequenced input: peripheral blood mononuclear cells (PBMCs). The CDR3 nucleotides read TGCGCCAGCAGTTGGGAGTCCTCTGGGGCCAACGTCCTGACTTTC. Residues: CASSWESSGANVLTF.